The present entry profiles one TCR beta chain with its context. TCRdb's copy holds only in-frame clones and misses some; the assay was immunoSEQ multiplex PCR. The repertoire consists of under 400,000 clones, with 86% occurring once and the leading ten covering around 4%. This record belongs to a study of blood T cell repertoires in COVID-19. Study-level information: From T cells, B-cell-depleted T cells, or PBMCs came the material, which was cDNA or gDNA.

V lost 3 bases, J lost 2 bases, and 3 bases stayed unmatched. The germline V gene encodes CDR1 LGHNA and CDR2 YNFKEQ. The CDR3 has 14 amino acids. The study recruited people aged roughly 18 to 100 years across 20 to 30 US areas. Cohorts were determined from participant-reported clinical history. This TCR came from a woman between 35 and 50 years old with acute COVID-19. J is TRBJ2-7 and V is TRBV4-2, with 8 bases that match TRBD1. The sample comprised PBMCs or T cells enriched from blood (not recorded which). CDR3 DNA sequence: TGTGCCAGCAGCCACGGACAGGGAACCTACGAGCAGTACTTC. Translating gives CASSHGQGTYEQYF.